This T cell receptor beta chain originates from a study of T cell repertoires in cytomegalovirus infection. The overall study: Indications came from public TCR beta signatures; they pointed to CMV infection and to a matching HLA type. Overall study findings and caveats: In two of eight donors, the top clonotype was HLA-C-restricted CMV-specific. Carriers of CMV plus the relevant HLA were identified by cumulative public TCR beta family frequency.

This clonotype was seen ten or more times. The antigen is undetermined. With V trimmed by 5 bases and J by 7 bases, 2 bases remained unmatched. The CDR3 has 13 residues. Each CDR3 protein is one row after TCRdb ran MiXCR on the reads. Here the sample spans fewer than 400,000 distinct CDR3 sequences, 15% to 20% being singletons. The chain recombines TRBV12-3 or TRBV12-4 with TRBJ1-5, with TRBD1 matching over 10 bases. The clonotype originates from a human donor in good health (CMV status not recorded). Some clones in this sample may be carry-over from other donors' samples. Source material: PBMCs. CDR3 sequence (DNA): TGTGCCAGCAGTATGACAGGGGGCCAGCCCCAGCATTTT. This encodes CASSMTGGQPQHF.